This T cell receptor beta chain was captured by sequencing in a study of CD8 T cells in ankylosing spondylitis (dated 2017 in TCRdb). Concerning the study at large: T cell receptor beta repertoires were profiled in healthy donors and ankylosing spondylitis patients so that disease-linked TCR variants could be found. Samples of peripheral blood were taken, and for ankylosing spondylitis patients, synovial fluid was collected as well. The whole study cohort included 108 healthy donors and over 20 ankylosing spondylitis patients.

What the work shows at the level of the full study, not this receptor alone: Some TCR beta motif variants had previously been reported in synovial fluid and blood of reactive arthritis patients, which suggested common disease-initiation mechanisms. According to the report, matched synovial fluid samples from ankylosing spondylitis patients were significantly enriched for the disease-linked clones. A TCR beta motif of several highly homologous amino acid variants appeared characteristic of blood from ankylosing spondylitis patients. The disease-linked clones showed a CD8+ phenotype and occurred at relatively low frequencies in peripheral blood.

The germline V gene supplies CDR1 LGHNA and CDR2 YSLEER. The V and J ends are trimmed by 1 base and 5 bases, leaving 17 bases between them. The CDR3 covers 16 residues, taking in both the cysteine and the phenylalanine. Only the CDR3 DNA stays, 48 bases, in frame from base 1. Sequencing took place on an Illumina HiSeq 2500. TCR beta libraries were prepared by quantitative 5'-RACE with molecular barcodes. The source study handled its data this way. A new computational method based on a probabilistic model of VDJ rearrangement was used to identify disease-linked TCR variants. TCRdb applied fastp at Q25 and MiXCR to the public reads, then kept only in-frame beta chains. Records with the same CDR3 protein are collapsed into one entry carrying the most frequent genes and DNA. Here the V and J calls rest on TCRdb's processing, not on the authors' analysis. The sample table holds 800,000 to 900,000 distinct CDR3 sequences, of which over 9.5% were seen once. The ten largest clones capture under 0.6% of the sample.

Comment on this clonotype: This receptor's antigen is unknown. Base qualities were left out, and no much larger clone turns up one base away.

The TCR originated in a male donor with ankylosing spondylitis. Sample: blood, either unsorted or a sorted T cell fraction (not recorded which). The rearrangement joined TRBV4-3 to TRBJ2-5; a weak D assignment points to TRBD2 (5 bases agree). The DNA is TGCGCCAGCAGCCAAGGGGTATGGCCGGGAAGTGAGACCCAGTACTTC. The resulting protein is CASSQGVWPGSETQYF.